The 28 T cell receptor beta chains listed next were all sequenced from one sample in a study of blood T cell repertoires in COVID-19. Libraries were prepared by immunoSEQ multiplex PCR; TCRdb keeps only in-frame clonotypes and omits some of them. The sample shows approximately 150,000 clones, 60% to 85% of them seen only once. Sequenced sample: peripheral blood. All receptors derive from a woman aged 60-70 years with acute or convalescent COVID-19.

The chain couples TRBV9 to TRBJ1-2; maybe TRBD1 (6 bases). V dropped 5 bases and J dropped 6 bases, with 17 bases sitting between them. Germline V lookup: CDR1 SGDLS, CDR2 YYNGEE. The CDR3 loop spans 14 amino acids. CDR3 sequence reads: CASRAPTGHHGYTF. The CDR3 DNA is TGTGCCAGCAGAGCGCCTACGGGACACCATGGCTACACCTTC.

The rearrangement links TRBV7-9 to TRBJ1-2; 7 bases are a match to TRBD1. There are 15 residues in the CDR3. Germline V CDR1 and CDR2: SEHNR, FQNEAQ (reference sequence). V lost 1 base, J lost 2 bases, and 4 bases stayed unmatched. CDR3 amino acids: CASSLDRGQNYGYTF. In DNA form, the CDR3 reads TGTGCCAGCAGCTTAGACAGGGGCCAGAACTATGGCTACACCTTC.

The chain recombines TRBV3-1 (or the pseudogene TRBV3-2) with TRBJ2-5; D unclear. The CDR3 is 14 residues long. V was pared by 1 base and J by 4 bases, with 10 bases between. Germline V gene data show CDR1 as LGHDT and CDR2 as YNNKEL (reference sequence). In DNA, the CDR3 is TGTGCCAGCAGCCAAGTAGAGAGGTTAGAGACCCAGTACTTC. Encoded protein: CASSQVERLETQYF.

The chain carries TRBV28 and TRBJ2-1; a possible D gene is TRBD2 (6 bases). Germline CDR1 MDHEN, CDR2 SYDVKM. The CDR3 has 15 amino acids. V was trimmed by 3 bases and J by 0 bases, leaving 9 bases between them. CDR3 in amino acids: CASSLGGVSYNEQFF. The CDR3 coding sequence is TGTGCCAGCAGTTTGGGCGGGGTCTCCTACAATGAGCAGTTCTTC.

This sequence joins TRBV3-1 (or the pseudogene TRBV3-2) and TRBJ2-1; 9 nucleotides line up with TRBD2. Germline CDR1 LGHDT, CDR2 YNNKEL (reference sequence). The ends lost 5 bases at V and 6 bases at J; junction bases unmatched: 8. The CDR3 covers 15 residues. This CDR3 reads CASSSLAGLTNEQFF. CDR3 bases: TGTGCCAGCAGCTCTCTAGCGGGACTTACCAATGAGCAGTTCTTC.

The sample holds a few counts of this clone. The chain couples TRBV27 to TRBJ2-7, with TRBD2 matching over 14 bases. The CDR3 has 19 residues. V shed 2 bases and J 4 bases; nucleotides not matched to a gene: 13. The germline gives CDR1 MNHEY, CDR2 SMNVEV (reference sequence). The CDR3 nucleotides read TGTGCCAGCAGTTTACGGGGACTAGCGGGAGCCACACGACCTTACGAGCAGTACTTC. Translating it yields CASSLRGLAGATRPYEQYF.

The rearrangement uses TRBV28 and TRBJ2-6; D gene uncertain. This CDR3 has 17 residues. V was pared by 7 bases and J by 0 bases, with 16 bases between. Germline CDR1 and CDR2: MDHEN and SYDVKM. The CDR3 here is CASTSPVTSSGANVLTF. The CDR3 DNA reads as TGTGCCAGCACCTCTCCAGTTACCTCCTCTGGGGCCAACGTCCTGACTTTC.

V usage is TRBV6-5 and J usage is TRBJ1-1; possibly TRBD1 for D (5 bases). In germline, CDR1 is MNHEY, CDR2 SVGAGI. The CDR3 totals 14 residues. The germline V and J ends were trimmed by 11 bases and 4 bases, with 20 bases remaining between them. CDR3 sequence reads: CASAKAGRGTEAFF. DNA for the CDR3: TGTGCCTCAGCAAAGGCTGGAAGGGGCACTGAAGCTTTCTTT.

This clone was picked up a small number of times. This rearrangement joins TRBV28 to TRBJ1-1; 8 bases line up with TRBD1. In germline, CDR1 is MDHEN, CDR2 SYDVKM. The CDR3 contains 13 residues. The J segment lost 5 bases and the V segment lost 5 bases, leaving 4 bases of the junction unmatched. The CDR3 protein is CASSRQGRTEAFF. CDR3 bases: TGTGCCAGCAGTCGACAGGGGAGGACTGAAGCTTTCTTT.

This clone was seen a single time. The gene calls are TRBV28 and TRBJ1-1, with 8 nucleotides matching TRBD1. The CDR3 length is 15 residues. V shed 1 base, J shed 5 bases, and the junction held 6 bases outside the gene matches. The germline gives CDR1 MDHEN, CDR2 SYDVKM. This CDR3 reads CASSLYDRGGTEAFF. In nucleotides, the CDR3 is TGTGCCAGCAGTTTATATGACAGGGGAGGGACTGAAGCTTTCTTT.

The CDR3 sequence: CASSLGTSAYNEQFF. The CDR3 DNA reads TGTGCCAGCAGCTTAGGGACTAGCGCCTACAATGAGCAGTTCTTC. The chain recombines TRBV11-2 with TRBJ2-1; 9 bases agree with TRBD2. The germline V gene has CDR1 SGHAT and CDR2 FQNNGV. The trim removed 1 base at V and 2 bases at J, leaving 0 bases unmatched. The CDR3 has 15 amino acids.

CDR3 in amino acids: CAWSVSTRLRRYNEQFF. CDR3 bases: TGTGCCTGGAGTGTATCGACCCGACTTAGACGCTACAATGAGCAGTTCTTC. The chain combines TRBV30 with TRBJ2-1, with no clear D. Trimming took off 0 bases at V and 3 bases at J, with 18 bases between the two ends. The length of the CDR3 is 17 residues. Germline V gene sequence: CDR1 GTSNPN, CDR2 SVGIG (reference sequence).

The chain carries TRBV7-9 and TRBJ2-1, with 7 nucleotides matching TRBD2. J lost 4 bases, V lost 1 base, and 1 base had no gene match. The CDR3 is 14 residues long. Germline CDR1 reads SEHNR; CDR2 reads FQNEAQ (reference sequence). The CDR3 loop is CASSLGGGYNEQFF. For the CDR3, the DNA is TGTGCCAGCAGCTTAGGCGGGGGATACAATGAGCAGTTCTTC.

This sequence joins TRBV30 and TRBJ2-5; no clear D gene. The V end lost 3 bases, the J end lost 4 bases, and 12 bases lay between the germline ends. CDR1 is GTSNPN and CDR2 is SVGIG in the germline V gene (reference sequence). CDR3 length: 13 amino acids. CDR3: CAWRPGRPETQYF. In DNA form, the CDR3 reads TGTGCCTGGAGACCGGGTAGGCCAGAGACCCAGTACTTC.

The chain employs TRBV5-1 and TRBJ2-1, with D perhaps TRBD2 (7 bases). The CDR3 has 14 amino acids. V lost 0 bases and J lost 8, with 12 bases in between. Germline loops: CDR1 SGHRS, CDR2 YFSETQ. CDR3 in DNA: TGCGCCAGCAGCTTGGTGTGGGAGGGGGATGAGCAGTTCTTC. It codes for CASSLVWEGDEQFF.

The chain recombines TRBV6-5 with TRBJ2-3, with 8 bases identical to TRBD2. V shed 0 bases, J shed 14 bases, and the junction held 10 bases outside the gene matches. CDR1 and CDR2 (germline): MNHEY, SVGAGI. The CDR3 has 14 residues. CDR3 amino acids: CASSYSIRAGDLYF. CDR3 nucleotides: TGTGCCAGCAGTTACTCGATTCGAGCGGGAGATCTGTATTTT.

The CDR3: CASSLRQGRSEQYF. The CDR3 DNA reads TGTGCCAGCAGTTTACGGCAGGGCAGGAGCGAGCAGTACTTC. This rearrangement joins TRBV27 to TRBJ2-7; tentatively, D is TRBD1 (5 bases). This CDR3 spans 14 amino acids. The V gene lost 2 bases and the J gene lost 6 bases, with 14 bases spanning the gap. The germline V gene encodes CDR1 MNHEY and CDR2 SMNVEV (reference sequence).

The V call is TRBV25-1, the J call TRBJ2-7; TRBD2 is a possible D gene (6 bases). The CDR3 loop spans 13 amino acids. Trimming took 2 bases from V and 9 from J, leaving 14 bases between them. From germline, CDR1 is MGHDK and CDR2 SYGVNS. CDR3: CASSERAGGLQYF. The CDR3, as DNA: TGTGCCAGCAGTGAAAGGGCCGGAGGGCTGCAGTACTTC.

The J gene is TRBJ2-5, the V gene TRBV28; TRBD1 agrees at 7 bases. This CDR3 comprises 16 residues. After removal of 6 bases from V and 0 bases from J, the junction contained 10 bases not matched to a gene. The germline CDR1 and CDR2 sequences are MDHEN and SYDVKM. The DNA of the CDR3 is TGTGCCAGCAGCGAAATTCAGGGGGTCTACCAAGAGACCCAGTACTTC. Amino acid sequence: CASSEIQGVYQETQYF.

V gene TRBV10-3 combines with J gene TRBJ2-7; 10 positions match TRBD2. Trimming removed 8 bases from V and 0 bases from J; junction bases left unmatched: 1. The CDR3 has 13 amino acids. Looked up from germline, CDR1 is ENHRY and CDR2 is SYGVKD. The CDR3, as DNA: TGTGCCATCCGGACTAGCGGCTCCTACGAGCAGTACTTC. It yields the protein CAIRTSGSYEQYF.

The gene calls are TRBV11-2 and TRBJ2-7, with TRBD2 as a possible D gene (6 bases). The CDR3 has 16 amino acids. V was cut by 2 bases and J by 6 bases, with 20 bases left in between. In germline, CDR1 is SGHAT, CDR2 FQNNGV. The CDR3 DNA is TGTGCCAGCAGCTTAACATGGGGCGGGGCGACGACCGAGCAGTACTTC. The encoded protein is CASSLTWGGATTEQYF.

The table lists this clone with a count of one. The V gene is TRBV7-9, the J gene TRBJ1-1; 8 nucleotides align to TRBD1. Looked up from germline, CDR1 is SEHNR and CDR2 is FQNEAQ (reference sequence). Trimming cost V 1 base and J 3 bases; bases outside gene matches: 10. The CDR3 spans 17 residues. The CDR3, as DNA: TGTGCCAGCAGCTTAGGACACAGGGGGAGGAGGGACACTGAAGCTTTCTTT. It codes for CASSLGHRGRRDTEAFF. Drawing the rest from reference TRBV7-9 and TRBJ1-1, the complete variable domain is DTGVSQNPRHKITKRGQNVTFRCDPISEHNRLYWYRQTLGQGPEFLTYFQNEAQLEKSRLLSDRFSAERPKGSFSTLEIQRTEQGDSAMYLCASSLGHRGRRDTEAFFGQGTRLTVV.

This chain connects TRBV12-3 or TRBV12-4 to TRBJ2-1; 8 bases map to TRBD2. CDR3 length: 12 amino acids. Trimming at V came to 9 bases and at J to 3 bases, leaving 1 base not matched to a gene. This CDR3 is CASSGVYNEQFF. CDR3 DNA sequence: TGTGCCAGTAGCGGGGTCTACAATGAGCAGTTCTTC.

This chain connects TRBV30 to TRBJ1-5, with D unresolved. V dropped 3 bases and J dropped 5 bases, with 20 bases sitting between them. CDR1 and CDR2 from the germline V gene are GTSNPN and SVGIG (reference sequence). The CDR3 is 16 amino acids. The CDR3 DNA is TGTGCCTGGAGCGGCCCCCTCCTATTGGGCTATCAGCCCCAGCATTTT. It specifies CAWSGPLLLGYQPQHF.

The gene calls are TRBV27 and TRBJ2-3; TRBD2 matches at 13 bases. The CDR3 loop spans 16 amino acids. Germline assignment: CDR1 MNHEY and CDR2 SMNVEV (reference sequence). The trim removed 5 bases at V and 3 bases at J, leaving 5 bases unmatched. In DNA, the CDR3 is TGTGCCAGCAGTACCCGACTAGCGGGAGGAACAGATACGCAGTATTTT. Translating gives CASSTRLAGGTDTQYF.

The chain has TRBV5-1 and TRBJ1-6; 7 nucleotides align to TRBD1. With 0 bases clipped from V and 9 bases from J, the junction kept 0 bases outside the gene matches. Germline assignment: CDR1 SGHRS and CDR2 YFSETQ. The length of the CDR3 is 13 residues. CDR3 sequence: CASSLDRGSPLHF. CDR3 DNA sequence: TGCGCCAGCAGCTTGGACAGGGGTTCACCCCTCCACTTT.

This chain uses TRBV7-8 with TRBJ1-2; weak D call: TRBD1 (5 bases). This CDR3 is built from 16 residues. Trimming removed 3 bases from V and 0 bases from J, with 14 bases in between. CDR1 is SGHVS and CDR2 is FQNEAQ in the germline V gene. CDR3 bases: TGTGCCAGCAGCTTGGAGACAGTGATTTCTAACTATGGCTACACCTTC. Amino acid sequence: CASSLETVISNYGYTF.

Concerning this clone itself: A much larger clone differs from this one at a single base, so this may be a read error. The same CDR3 can be traced to other DNA sequences in this sample. This sequence joins TRBV27 and TRBJ2-1; TRBD2 matches 11 bases. V shed 9 bases and J 5 bases; nucleotides not matched to a gene: 15. This CDR3 comprises 17 residues. Germline loops: CDR1 MNHEY, CDR2 SMNVEV (reference sequence). The DNA for the CDR3 is TGTGCCAGTAGGCGAAGCCTATTACTAGCGGGAGACAATGAGCAGTTCTTC. Translated: CASRRSLLLAGDNEQFF.